This T cell receptor beta chain derives from a study of shared clonotypes between healthy human individuals. Turning to the study itself: Each donor had three CD4 naive, three CD4 memory, two CD8 naive and one CD8 memory plate.

TCRdb's copy holds only in-frame clones and misses some; the assay was immunoSEQ multiplex PCR. The table shows a few million clones, with about 90% occurring only once. Comments on this clone: Its antigen is still unknown.

Regarding the study as a whole: Sampling covered nothing but blood. Tissue TCR repertoires likely differ from those found in blood. Relative to clonotypes present in all four donors, those not shared had lower generation probabilities.

The CDR3 length is 14 residues. Germline trimming cut 6 bases from V and 5 bases from J; bases unmatched to any gene: 10. Germline-derived CDR1 and CDR2 are MDHEN and SYDVKM. Specimen: naive CD4+ T cells from PBMCs. Indicated subset: CD45RA+ positively selected. This TCR was recovered from a man in his late teens or twenties in good health. Some clones in this sample may be carry-over from other donors' samples. This chain connects TRBV28 to TRBJ2-7; 7 nucleotides agree with TRBD1. DNA for the CDR3: TGTGCCAGCAGCGCCATCAACGACAGGGACGAGCAGTACTTC. Its protein product is CASSAINDRDEQYF. Full variable domain (remainder filled in from reference TRBV28 and TRBJ2-7): DVKVTQSSRYLVKRTGEKVFLECVQDMDHENMFWYRQDPGLGLRLIYFSYDVKMKEKGDIPEGYSVSREKKERFSLILESASTNQTSMYLCASSAINDRDEQYFGPGTRLTVT.